Below, 2 T cell receptor beta chains from the same sample are listed, as sequenced in a study of spatial heterogeneity in lung cancer. TCRdb re-called the 5' RACE reads with MiXCR, one entry per CDR3 protein. The sample has around 63,000 distinct CDR3 sequences; approximately 6% are singletons. Time point noted: sample taken at primary tumor resection. The material sequenced was PBMCs, taken at surgery. These receptors originate from a female donor with early-stage non-small cell lung cancer.

This clonotype was seen at least ten times. The chain links TRBV12-3 or TRBV12-4 to TRBJ1-4; possibly TRBD1 for D (6 bases). Trimming removed 8 bases from V and 5 bases from J, with 18 bases in between. This CDR3 has 15 amino acids. DNA for the CDR3: TGTGCCAGCTCCCCCGGGGGCAGCTACAATGAAAAACTGTTTTTT. Amino acid sequence: CASSPGGSYNEKLFF.

There are a few counts of this clonotype. V usage is TRBV12-3 or TRBV12-4 and J usage is TRBJ1-4, with unresolved D. Between the trimmed V and J ends, which lost 6 bases and 8 bases, there was a span of 16 bases. The CDR3 has 14 amino acids. The CDR3 region is CASSLTGPGEKLFF. The CDR3 nucleotides are TGTGCCAGCAGCTTAACTGGCCCAGGAGAAAAACTGTTTTTT.